These T cell receptor beta chains were read from a single sample in a study of blood T cell repertoires in COVID-19. Method: immunoSEQ multiplex PCR; TCRdb's copy keeps in-frame clones and lacks some. The sample contains over 30,000 clones, roughly 77% of which appear only once. Sequencing was carried out using peripheral blood. These TCRs come from a man at least 80 years old with active or convalescent COVID-19. The CDR3 runs from the conserved cysteine through the conserved F or W. A D gene is named only where the DNA matches it firmly. Expanded clones get a size class; other rows say once, few or many, or leave the size out.

TRBJ1-3,-,TRBV6-5,TRBD1,TGTGCCAGCAGTTACTCGAGGGGGCCCTCTGGAAACACCATATATTTT,CASSYSRGPSGNTIYF
TRBJ2-7,-,TRBV11-1,TRBD2,TGTGCCAGCAGTACGACTAGCGGGAGTAATTACGAGCAGTACTTC,CASSTTSGSNYEQYF
TRBJ1-6,once,TRBV4-2,-,TGTGCCAGCAGCCAAGATTGGGGAGTTGGTTCCACCCTCCACTTT,CASSQDWGVGSTLHF
TRBJ2-7,once,TRBV9,-,TGTGCCAGCAGCGTAGGGACAGACCCTTACGAGCAGTACTTC,CASSVGTDPYEQYF
TRBJ2-1,-,TRBV4-1,-,TGCGCCAGCAGCCAAGAATGGGTGTCTAGCGATGAGCAGTTCTTC,CASSQEWVSSDEQFF
TRBJ1-6,-,TRBV6-5,-,TGTGCCAGCAGTTCCTTCAGGGGTACCTCACCCCTCCACTTT,CASSSFRGTSPLHF
TRBJ2-1,-,TRBV6-5,-,TGTGCCAGCACCGGACAGAGCTCCTACAATGAGCAGTTCTTC,CASTGQSSYNEQFF
TRBJ2-5,-,TRBV6-5,-,TGTGCCAGCAGTAAACAGAACCGTCAAGAGACCCAGTACTTC,CASSKQNRQETQYF
TRBJ2-3,-,TRBV18,TRBD1,TGTGCCAGCTCACCGTTTCCGGGACAGGGGAACACAGATACGCAGTATTTT,CASSPFPGQGNTDTQYF
TRBJ1-5,-,TRBV24-1,-,TGTGCCACCAGTGAGGCCTCAACAGGAGATCGTCAGCCCCAGCATTTT,CATSEASTGDRQPQHF
TRBJ2-5,-,TRBV2,TRBD1,TGTGCCAGCAGACCGGGACAGGGGAAAGAGACCCAGTACTTC,CASRPGQGKETQYF
TRBJ1-2,once,TRBV27,TRBD1,TGTGCCAGCGCAACAGGGGCTAACTATGGCTACACCTTC,CASATGANYGYTF
TRBJ2-6,-,TRBV11-2,-,TGTGCCAGCAGCTTAGCGAGGGCTGGGGCCAACGTCCTGACTTTC,CASSLARAGANVLTF
TRBJ2-1,-,TRBV7-6,-,TGTGCCAGCAGCCCCTCCCAGTACAATGAGCAGTTCTTC,CASSPSQYNEQFF
TRBJ2-3,-,TRBV18,TRBD2,TGTGCCAGCTCACCTAGCGGGGGCCACACAGATACGCAGTATTTT,CASSPSGGHTDTQYF
TRBJ2-1,-,TRBV29-1,TRBD2,TGCAGCGTCTCCGGACTAGCGGGGAGCTCCTACAATGAGCAGTTCTTC,CSVSGLAGSSYNEQFF
TRBJ1-2,few,TRBV27,-,TGTGCCAGCAGTTTGCTGGGCGGGCATAACTATGGCTACACCTTC,CASSLLGGHNYGYTF
TRBJ2-2,few,TRBV14,TRBD1,TGTGCCAGCAGCCGCCTCGGGGGGACAGGGACGAACACCGGGGAGCTGTTTTTT,CASSRLGGTGTNTGELFF
TRBJ1-2,-,TRBV7-3,-,TGTGCCAGCAGCTTAGGGCAGGGAAACTATGGCTACACCTTC,CASSLGQGNYGYTF
TRBJ2-7,-,TRBV7-2,-,TGTGCCAGCAGCTTTAAGGGAGGCCGGGAGCAGTACTTC,CASSFKGGREQYF
TRBJ1-2,-,TRBV5-4,TRBD1,TGTGCCAGCAGCTTGGCCCAGGGGGTCGATTATGGCTACACCTTC,CASSLAQGVDYGYTF
TRBJ2-7,-,TRBV2,TRBD2,TGTGCCAGCTTCGGAGCGCAGCGGGGGTTAGGAGGCGAGCAGTACTTC,CASFGAQRGLGGEQYF
TRBJ1-1,-,TRBV7-2,TRBD1,TGTGCCAGCAGCTTAGTGGGACAGGGGGGCACTGAAGCTTTCTTT,CASSLVGQGGTEAFF
TRBJ1-2,once,TRBV7-9,-,TGTGCCAGCAGCTTAGCCTCGGGAGGGGGCTATGGCTACACCTTC,CASSLASGGGYGYTF
TRBJ2-3,-,TRBV24-1,TRBD1,TGTGCCACCAGTGAGCGTGACAGGGGGGAGATGGATACGCAGTATTTT,CATSERDRGEMDTQYF
TRBJ2-1,few,TRBV4-1,-,TGCGCCAGCAGCCAAGCTGACAGGTTAAAACGTGAGCAGTTCTTC,CASSQADRLKREQFF
TRBJ2-1,-,TRBV27,TRBD1,TGTGCCAGCAGTTTAACCAGGGGGCGCTTCGATGAGCAGTTCTTC,CASSLTRGRFDEQFF
TRBJ2-5,-,TRBV9,-,TGTGCCAGCAGCTCCCCCGCGTCCGGAGAGACCCAGTACTTC,CASSSPASGETQYF
TRBJ1-3,-,TRBV11-2,-,TGTGCCAGCAGCTCCCCCCCCCTACGGGAGGCTGGAAACACCATATATTTT,CASSSPPLREAGNTIYF
TRBJ2-2,-,TRBV7-2,TRBD1,TGTGCCAGCAGCCGGCAGGGGGCCGACACCGGGGAGCTGTTTTTT,CASSRQGADTGELFF
TRBJ2-7,-,TRBV29-1,TRBD1,TGCAGCGTTGAACCAGGACAGGGACGCGAGCAGTACTTC,CSVEPGQGREQYF
TRBJ2-7,-,TRBV4-1,TRBD1,TGCGCCAGCAGCCAAGACCGGACAGGGAGGTACGAGCAGTACTTC,CASSQDRTGRYEQYF
TRBJ2-3,-,TRBV5-1,-,TGCGCCAGCAGTCAGGACAGGGAGGGAGATACGCAGTATTTT,CASSQDREGDTQYF
TRBJ2-3,-,TRBV4-1,TRBD1,TGCGCCAGCATGGCGGGACAGGGACCTTTAGATACGCAGTATTTT,CASMAGQGPLDTQYF
TRBJ1-3,-,TRBV6-5,-,TGTGCCAGCAGCCTGTCGACTGACTCTGGAAACACCATATATTTT,CASSLSTDSGNTIYF
TRBJ2-3,-,TRBV3-1/TRBV3-2,TRBD1,TGTGCCAGCAGCCAAGATAAGGGGGCCCACACAGATACGCAGTATTTT,CASSQDKGAHTDTQYF
TRBJ1-6,-,TRBV6-2/TRBV6-3,-,TGTGCCAGCAGTTACGCCCTAAGTCGGGACACTAATTCACCCCTCCACTTT,CASSYALSRDTNSPLHF
TRBJ1-2,few,TRBV27,TRBD1,TGTGCCAGCAGTTTACGGGGACAGGGGGAGGGCTACACCTTC,CASSLRGQGEGYTF
TRBJ2-6,-,TRBV10-3,-,TGTGCCTCCTCACACTCGGGGAGTAAGAATTCTGGGGCCAACGTCCTGACTTTC,CASSHSGSKNSGANVLTF
TRBJ1-4,-,TRBV5-5,TRBD1,TGTGCCAGCAGCTTTTACGGACAGGGATTAATCGTTAATGAAAAACTGTTTTTT,CASSFYGQGLIVNEKLFF
TRBJ2-3,-,TRBV19,TRBD2,TGTGCCAGTAGTTCGCCGGGACTAGCGGGAGCAGGAGATACGCAGTATTTT,CASSSPGLAGAGDTQYF